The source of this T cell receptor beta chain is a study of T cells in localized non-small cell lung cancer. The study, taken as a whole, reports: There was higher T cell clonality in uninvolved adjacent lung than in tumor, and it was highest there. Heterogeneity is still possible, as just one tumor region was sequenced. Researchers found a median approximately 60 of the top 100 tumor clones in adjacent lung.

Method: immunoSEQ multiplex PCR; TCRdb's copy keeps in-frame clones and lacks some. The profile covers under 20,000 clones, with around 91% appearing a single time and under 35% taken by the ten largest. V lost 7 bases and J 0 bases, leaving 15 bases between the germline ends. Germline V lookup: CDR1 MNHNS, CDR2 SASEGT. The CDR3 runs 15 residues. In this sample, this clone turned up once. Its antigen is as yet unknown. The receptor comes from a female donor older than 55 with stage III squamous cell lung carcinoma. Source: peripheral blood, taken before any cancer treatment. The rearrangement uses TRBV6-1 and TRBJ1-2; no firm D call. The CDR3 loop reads CASTELPQANYGYTF. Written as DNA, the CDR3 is TGTGCCAGCACCGAACTCCCGCAAGCTAACTATGGCTACACCTTC.